This T cell receptor (beta chain) was recovered during a study of T cells in tuberculosis. The ends were cut back, 0 bases at V and 6 bases at J, with 12 bases in the middle. CDR1 is GTSNPN, CDR2 SVGIG, per germline (reference sequence). This CDR3 has 13 residues. Unsorted cryopreserved PBMC were sequenced, averaging around 99,000 T cells per clinical donor. Study outcomes and limitations: Active tuberculosis TCR-alpha repertoires lay closer to GMM-specific TCRs than IGRA-negative controls, suggesting clonal expansion.

In its sample, this clone was seen a few times. No antigen is known for it. Produced via immunoSEQ multiplex PCR; TCRdb's table is partial and in-frame only. The table lists about 36,000 clones, roughly 93% of them singletons. This receptor was obtained from a donor aged 10-30 years with latent tuberculosis or without tuberculosis infection. This chain links TRBV30 with TRBJ2-7, with D possibly TRBD1 on 6 matching bases. Sequences were obtained from PBMCs. DNA for the CDR3: TGTGCCTGGAGTGTAGGACAGTGGGGCGAGCAGTACTTC. It codes for CAWSVGQWGEQYF.